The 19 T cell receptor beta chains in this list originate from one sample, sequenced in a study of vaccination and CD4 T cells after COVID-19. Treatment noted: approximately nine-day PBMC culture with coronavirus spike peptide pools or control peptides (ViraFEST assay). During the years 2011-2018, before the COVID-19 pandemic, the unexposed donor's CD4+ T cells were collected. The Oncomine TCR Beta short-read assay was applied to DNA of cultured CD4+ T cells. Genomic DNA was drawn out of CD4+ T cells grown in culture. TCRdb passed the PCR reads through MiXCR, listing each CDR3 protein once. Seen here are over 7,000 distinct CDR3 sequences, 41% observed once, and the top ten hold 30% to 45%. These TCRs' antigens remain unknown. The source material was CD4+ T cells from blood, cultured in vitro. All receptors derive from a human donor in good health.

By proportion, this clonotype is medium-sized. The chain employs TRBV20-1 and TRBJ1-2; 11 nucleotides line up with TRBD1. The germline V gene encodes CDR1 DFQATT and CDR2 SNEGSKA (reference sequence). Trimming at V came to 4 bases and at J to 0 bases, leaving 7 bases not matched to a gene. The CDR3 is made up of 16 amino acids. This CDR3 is CSATRRDRGSNYGYTF. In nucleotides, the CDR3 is TGCAGTGCTACCCGGCGGGACAGGGGGTCTAACTATGGCTACACCTTC.

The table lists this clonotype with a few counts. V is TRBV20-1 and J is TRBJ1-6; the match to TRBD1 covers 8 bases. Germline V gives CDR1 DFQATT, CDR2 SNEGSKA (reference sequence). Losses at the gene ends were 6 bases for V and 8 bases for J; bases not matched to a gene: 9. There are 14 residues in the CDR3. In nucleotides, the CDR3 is TGCAGTGCCGGACAGGGAGCAGTTTATTCACCCCTCCACTTT. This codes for CSAGQGAVYSPLHF.

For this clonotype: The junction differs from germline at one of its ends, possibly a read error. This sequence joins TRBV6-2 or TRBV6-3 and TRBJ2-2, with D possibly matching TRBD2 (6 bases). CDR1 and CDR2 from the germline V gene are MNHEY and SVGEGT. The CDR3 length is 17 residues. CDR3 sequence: CASSYSKRVPNTGELFF. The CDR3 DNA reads TGTGCCAGTAGTTACTCGAAGCGGGTTCCGAACACCGGGGAGCTGTTTTTT.

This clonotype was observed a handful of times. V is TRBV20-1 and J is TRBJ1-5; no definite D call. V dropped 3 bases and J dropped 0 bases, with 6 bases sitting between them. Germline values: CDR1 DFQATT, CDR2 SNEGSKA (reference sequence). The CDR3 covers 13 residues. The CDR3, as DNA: TGCAGTGCTAGTATGGATAGCAATCAGCCCCAGCATTTT. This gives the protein CSASMDSNQPQHF.

The CDR3 DNA follows: TGTGCCAGCAGTGTGGAGGGGCGGTATGAGCAGTTCTTC. It yields the protein CASSVEGRYEQFF. The V gene is TRBV6-1, the J gene TRBJ2-1, with D tentatively TRBD2 (6 bases). The germline gives CDR1 MNHNS, CDR2 SASEGT. The ends were cut back, 4 bases at V and 8 bases at J, with 12 bases in the middle. This CDR3 contains 13 residues.

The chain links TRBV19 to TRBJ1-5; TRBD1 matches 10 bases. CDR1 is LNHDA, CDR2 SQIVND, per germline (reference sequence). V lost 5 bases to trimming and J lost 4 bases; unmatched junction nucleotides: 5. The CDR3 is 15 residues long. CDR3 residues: CASSRGTGENQPQHF. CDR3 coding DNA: TGTGCCAGTAGTCGCGGGACAGGGGAAAATCAGCCCCAGCATTTT.

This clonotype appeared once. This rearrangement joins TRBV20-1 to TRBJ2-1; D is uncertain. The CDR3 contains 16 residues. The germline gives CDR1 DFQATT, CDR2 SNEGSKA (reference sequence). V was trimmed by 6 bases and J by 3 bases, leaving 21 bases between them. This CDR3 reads CSAALPPGILYNEQFF. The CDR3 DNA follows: TGCAGTGCCGCCCTACCTCCTGGGATCCTCTACAATGAGCAGTTCTTC.

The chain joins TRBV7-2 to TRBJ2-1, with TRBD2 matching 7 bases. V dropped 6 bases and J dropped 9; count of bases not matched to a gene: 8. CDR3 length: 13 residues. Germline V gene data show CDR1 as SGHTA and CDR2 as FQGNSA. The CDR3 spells CASSTTRESEQFF. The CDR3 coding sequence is TGTGCCAGCAGTACTACGCGGGAGAGTGAGCAGTTCTTC.

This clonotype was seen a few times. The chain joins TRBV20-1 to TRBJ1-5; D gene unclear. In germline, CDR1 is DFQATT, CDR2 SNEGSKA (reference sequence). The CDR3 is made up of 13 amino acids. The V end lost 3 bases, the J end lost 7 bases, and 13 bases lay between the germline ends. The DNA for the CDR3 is TGCAGTGCTAGCCCCGGAACTGGGCAGCCCCAGCATTTT. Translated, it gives CSASPGTGQPQHF.

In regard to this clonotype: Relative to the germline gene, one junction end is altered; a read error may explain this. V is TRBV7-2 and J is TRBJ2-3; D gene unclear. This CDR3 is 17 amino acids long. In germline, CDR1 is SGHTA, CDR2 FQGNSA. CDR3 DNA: TGTGTCAGCAGACGAGGCCTCCAGGCGACTAGCACAGATACGCAGTATTTT. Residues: CVSRRGLQATSTDTQYF.

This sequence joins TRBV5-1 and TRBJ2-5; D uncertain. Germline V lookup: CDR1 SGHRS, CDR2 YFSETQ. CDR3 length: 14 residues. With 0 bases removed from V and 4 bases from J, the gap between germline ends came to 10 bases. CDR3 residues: CASSLVGERETQYF. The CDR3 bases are TGCGCCAGCAGCTTGGTTGGTGAGCGAGAGACCCAGTACTTC.

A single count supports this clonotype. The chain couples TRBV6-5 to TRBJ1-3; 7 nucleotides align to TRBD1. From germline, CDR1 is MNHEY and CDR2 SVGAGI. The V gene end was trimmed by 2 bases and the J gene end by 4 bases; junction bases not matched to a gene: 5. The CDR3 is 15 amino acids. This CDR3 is CASSYVQGSGNTIYF. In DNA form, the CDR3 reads TGTGCCAGCAGTTACGTACAGGGGAGCGGAAACACCATATATTTT.

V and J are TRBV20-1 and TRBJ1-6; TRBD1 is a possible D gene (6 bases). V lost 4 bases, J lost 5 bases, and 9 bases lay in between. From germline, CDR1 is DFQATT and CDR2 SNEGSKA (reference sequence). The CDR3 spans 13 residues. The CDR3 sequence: CSANDRNNSPLHF. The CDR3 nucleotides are TGCAGTGCTAACGACAGGAATAATTCACCCCTCCACTTT.

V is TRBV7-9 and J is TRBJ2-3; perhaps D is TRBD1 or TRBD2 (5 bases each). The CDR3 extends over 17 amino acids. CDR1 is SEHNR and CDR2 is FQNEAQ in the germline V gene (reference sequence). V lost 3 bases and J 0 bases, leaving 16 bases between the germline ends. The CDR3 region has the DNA TGTGCCAGCAGCTTGGGATACCGGGACGGAAGCACAGATACGCAGTATTTT. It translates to CASSLGYRDGSTDTQYF.

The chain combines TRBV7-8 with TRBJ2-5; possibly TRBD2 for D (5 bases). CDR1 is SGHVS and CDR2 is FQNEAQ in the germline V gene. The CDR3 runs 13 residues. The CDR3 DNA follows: TGTGCTATAAGAAGGAGGCCCCAAGAGACCCAGTACTTC. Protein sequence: CAIRRRPQETQYF.

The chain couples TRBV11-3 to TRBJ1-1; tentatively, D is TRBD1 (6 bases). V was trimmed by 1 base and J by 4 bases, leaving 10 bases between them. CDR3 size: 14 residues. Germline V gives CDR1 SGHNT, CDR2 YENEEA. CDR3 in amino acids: CASSLGGGSTEAFF. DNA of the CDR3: TGTGCCAGCAGCTTAGGGGGGGGCTCCACTGAAGCTTTCTTT.

CDR3 protein: CASSTTTGKNIQYF. In DNA, the CDR3 is TGTGCCAGCAGCACAACGACAGGGAAAAACATTCAGTACTTC. The V and J genes are TRBV7-8 and TRBJ2-4; 7 bases are shared with TRBD1. Germline loops: CDR1 SGHVS, CDR2 FQNEAQ. This CDR3 has 14 residues. J was trimmed by 4 bases and V by 5 bases; bases with no gene match: 5.

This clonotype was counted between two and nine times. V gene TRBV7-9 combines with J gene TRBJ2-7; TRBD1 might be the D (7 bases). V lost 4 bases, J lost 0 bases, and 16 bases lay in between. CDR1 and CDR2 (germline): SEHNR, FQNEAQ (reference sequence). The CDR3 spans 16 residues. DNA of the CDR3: TGTGCCAGCAGCTCCGGAGGGACAGCTCCCTCCTACGAGCAGTACTTC. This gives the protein CASSSGGTAPSYEQYF.

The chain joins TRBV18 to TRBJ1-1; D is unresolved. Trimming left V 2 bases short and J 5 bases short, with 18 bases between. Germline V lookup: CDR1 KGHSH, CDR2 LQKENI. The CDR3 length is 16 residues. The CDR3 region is CASSPGVLGFGTEAFF. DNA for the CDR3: TGTGCCAGCTCACCAGGTGTATTGGGGTTTGGGACTGAAGCTTTCTTT.